The present T cell receptor beta chain was sequenced within a study of T cells in localized non-small cell lung cancer (dated by TCRdb to 2020 to 2021). At the level of the whole study: T cell repertoires of 200 to 250 early-stage NSCLC patients were analyzed, with tumors being compared against uninvolved tumor-adjacent lungs. The cohort consisted of approximately 240 treatment-naive NSCLC patients whose localized lung tumors had been resected. NSCLC patients had a mean age of around 61 years, and around 130 were male and around 110 female.

The CDR3 holds 14 amino acids from the cysteine to the phenylalanine. Only CDR3 DNA is held: 42 bases, read in frame from base 1. CDR1 and CDR2 were assigned from the germline V gene (reference sequence) as SEHNR and FQNEAQ. V is clipped by 2 bases and J by 1 base, and the sequence between their germline boundaries is 8 bases long. On the study overall, not on this receptor specifically: Longer overall survival was associated with higher blood T cell density, whereas shorter survival was associated with higher adjacent-lung clonality. Because of the exploratory design, TCR variables were selected using unadjusted p-values without false-discovery rate correction. Because multi-region tumor sequencing was not performed, intratumor heterogeneity could not be ruled out. A median of approximately 62 of the top 100 tumor clones turned up in the paired uninvolved adjacent lung, and roughly 28 of those clones also ranked among the top 100 of that same adjacent lung. The highest T cell clonality was observed in uninvolved tumor-adjacent lung, where clonality exceeded that of tumor, suggesting that antigenic responses were more focused in uninvolved tumor-adjacent lung.

At diagnosis, peripheral blood, uninvolved tumor-adjacent lung and tumor were collected and were preserved as a mix of fresh-frozen and FFPE material. For TCR repertoire profiling, blood samples were analyzed in the form of peripheral blood mononuclear cells. The immunoSEQ Assay was used to sequence TCR beta CDR3 regions from DNA. As for the authors' bioinformatics: T cell density was computed as TCR beta template counts normalized to usable DNA estimated by amplifying housekeeping genes. Using the preseqR package, richness was estimated by extrapolating to 120,000 templates for tissue samples and 400,000 templates for PBMC samples. Clonality was defined as one minus Pielou's evenness. Differential abundance testing on productive amino-acid clonotypes, with a minimum total count of 5 and an alpha of 0.1, was used to identify tissue-enriched TCRs. The Jaccard Index and the Morisita Overlap Index were used to measure repertoire overlap between compartments. GLIPH grouped TCR beta CDR3s together with public tetramer-defined viral CDR3s, and a viral motif had to include at least three viral sequences and show V-gene enrichment. TCRdb carries this immuneACCESS record with in-frame sequences only. Its versions omit some clonotypes, under half of them owing to an unresolved V gene in the studies checked, with the rest unexplained. For V, J and clone size, that table is used; D and trimming come from the DNA. Within this sample are around 41,000 clones, with approximately 84% of them counted one time only. Approximately 6.9% of the sample comes from the top ten.

As concerns this clone: Its antigen is currently not known. The record has no base qualities; no much larger clone is one base away.

This TCR derives from a man aged 35 to 69 with stage I lung adenocarcinoma. The chain is made from TRBV7-9 and TRBJ1-1, with the D gene uncertain. The starting material was peripheral blood, obtained before any cancer treatment. This receptor has the CDR3 CASSLWAENTEAFF. The DNA reads TGTGCCAGCAGCTTATGGGCAGAGAACACTGAAGCTTTCTTT. When the CDR3 is completed using the reference TRBV7-9 and TRBJ1-1 genes on either side, the full variable domain is DTGVSQNPRHKITKRGQNVTFRCDPISEHNRLYWYRQTLGQGPEFLTYFQNEAQLEKSRLLSDRFSAERPKGSFSTLEIQRTEQGDSAMYLCASSLWAENTEAFFGQGTRLTVV.